This T cell receptor beta chain was sequenced for a study of T-cell reconstitution after alpha-beta-depleted transplantation in children. Unique molecular identifiers were built into the TCRbeta library. TCRdb fed the PCR reads into MiXCR, producing one record per CDR3 protein. The table has about 980,000 distinct CDR3 sequences, roughly 31% seen once; the top ten hold 28%. Of note for this clonotype: Its antigen is still unknown.

Notes on the study in general: Newly produced T cells mostly accounted for T-cell counts and diversity one year post-transplant. Expanded clones from the graft, numbering several hundred, reportedly supplied alpha-beta T cells about two months after transplant. Elevated TCRbeta diversity at day 60 was traced, in some patients, to surviving recipient T cells and thymic progenitors.

This clonotype was sampled from a boy in the first two years of life who had a stem cell transplant for SCID, so the T cells may come from the graft donor. Sample: PBMCs, mostly from graft donor cells, taken 360 days after TCRalphabeta/CD19-depleted stem cell transplant.

The CDR3 is CASIDSGSSGNTIYF. As DNA, the CDR3 is TGTGCCAGCATCGATTCAGGGAGCTCTGGAAACACCATATATTTT. The chain uses TRBV28 and TRBJ1-3; possibly TRBD1 for D (5 bases). The CDR3 covers 15 residues. The germline V gene encodes CDR1 MDHEN and CDR2 SYDVKM. V was trimmed by 7 bases and J by 0 bases, leaving 13 bases between them. Using reference TRBV28 and TRBJ1-3 for the parts outside the CDR3, the full variable domain is DVKVTQSSRYLVKRTGEKVFLECVQDMDHENMFWYRQDPGLGLRLIYFSYDVKMKEKGDIPEGYSVSREKKERFSLILESASTNQTSMYLCASIDSGSSGNTIYFGEGSWLTVV.